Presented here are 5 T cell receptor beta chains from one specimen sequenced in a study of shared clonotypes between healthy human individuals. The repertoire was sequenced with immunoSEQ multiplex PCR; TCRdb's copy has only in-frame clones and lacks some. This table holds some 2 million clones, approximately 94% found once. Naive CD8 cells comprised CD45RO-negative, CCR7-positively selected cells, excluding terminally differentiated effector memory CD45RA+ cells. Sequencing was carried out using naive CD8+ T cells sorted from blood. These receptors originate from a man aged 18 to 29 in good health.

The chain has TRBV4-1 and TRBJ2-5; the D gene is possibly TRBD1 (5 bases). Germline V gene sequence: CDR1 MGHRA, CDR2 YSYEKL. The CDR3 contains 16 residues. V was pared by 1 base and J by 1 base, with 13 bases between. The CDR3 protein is CASSQGFRVGQETQYF. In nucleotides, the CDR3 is TGCGCCAGCAGCCAAGGATTCAGGGTCGGCCAAGAGACCCAGTACTTC.

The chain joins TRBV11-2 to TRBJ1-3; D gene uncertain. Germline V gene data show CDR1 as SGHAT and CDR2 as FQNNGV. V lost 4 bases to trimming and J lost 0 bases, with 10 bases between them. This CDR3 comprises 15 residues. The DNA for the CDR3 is TGTGCCAGCAGCTCGGACGCAAGCTCTGGAAACACCATATATTTT. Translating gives CASSSDASSGNTIYF.

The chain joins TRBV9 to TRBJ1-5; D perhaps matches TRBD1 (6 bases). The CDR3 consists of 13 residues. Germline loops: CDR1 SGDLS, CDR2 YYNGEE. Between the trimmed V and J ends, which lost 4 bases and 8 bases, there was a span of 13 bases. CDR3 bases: TGTGCCAGCAGCAGGGGGTTCGGGGAGCCCCAGCATTTT. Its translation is CASSRGFGEPQHF.

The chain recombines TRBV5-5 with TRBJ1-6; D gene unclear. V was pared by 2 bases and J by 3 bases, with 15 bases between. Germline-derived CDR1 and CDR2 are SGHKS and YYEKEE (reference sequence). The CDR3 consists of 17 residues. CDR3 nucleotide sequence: TGTGCCAGCAGCTTTTCGCAGGCCCCCTTCTATAATTCACCCCTCCACTTT. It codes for CASSFSQAPFYNSPLHF.

Here the CDR3 DNA reads TGTGCCAGCAGTTACCATAAACAGGGCTATGGCTACACCTTC. It is translated as CASSYHKQGYGYTF. This chain links TRBV6-5 with TRBJ1-2, with a tentative D call TRBD1 (6 bases). The CDR3 loop spans 14 amino acids. The germline V gene encodes CDR1 MNHEY and CDR2 SVGAGI. V shed 2 bases and J shed 4 bases, with 11 bases lying between them.